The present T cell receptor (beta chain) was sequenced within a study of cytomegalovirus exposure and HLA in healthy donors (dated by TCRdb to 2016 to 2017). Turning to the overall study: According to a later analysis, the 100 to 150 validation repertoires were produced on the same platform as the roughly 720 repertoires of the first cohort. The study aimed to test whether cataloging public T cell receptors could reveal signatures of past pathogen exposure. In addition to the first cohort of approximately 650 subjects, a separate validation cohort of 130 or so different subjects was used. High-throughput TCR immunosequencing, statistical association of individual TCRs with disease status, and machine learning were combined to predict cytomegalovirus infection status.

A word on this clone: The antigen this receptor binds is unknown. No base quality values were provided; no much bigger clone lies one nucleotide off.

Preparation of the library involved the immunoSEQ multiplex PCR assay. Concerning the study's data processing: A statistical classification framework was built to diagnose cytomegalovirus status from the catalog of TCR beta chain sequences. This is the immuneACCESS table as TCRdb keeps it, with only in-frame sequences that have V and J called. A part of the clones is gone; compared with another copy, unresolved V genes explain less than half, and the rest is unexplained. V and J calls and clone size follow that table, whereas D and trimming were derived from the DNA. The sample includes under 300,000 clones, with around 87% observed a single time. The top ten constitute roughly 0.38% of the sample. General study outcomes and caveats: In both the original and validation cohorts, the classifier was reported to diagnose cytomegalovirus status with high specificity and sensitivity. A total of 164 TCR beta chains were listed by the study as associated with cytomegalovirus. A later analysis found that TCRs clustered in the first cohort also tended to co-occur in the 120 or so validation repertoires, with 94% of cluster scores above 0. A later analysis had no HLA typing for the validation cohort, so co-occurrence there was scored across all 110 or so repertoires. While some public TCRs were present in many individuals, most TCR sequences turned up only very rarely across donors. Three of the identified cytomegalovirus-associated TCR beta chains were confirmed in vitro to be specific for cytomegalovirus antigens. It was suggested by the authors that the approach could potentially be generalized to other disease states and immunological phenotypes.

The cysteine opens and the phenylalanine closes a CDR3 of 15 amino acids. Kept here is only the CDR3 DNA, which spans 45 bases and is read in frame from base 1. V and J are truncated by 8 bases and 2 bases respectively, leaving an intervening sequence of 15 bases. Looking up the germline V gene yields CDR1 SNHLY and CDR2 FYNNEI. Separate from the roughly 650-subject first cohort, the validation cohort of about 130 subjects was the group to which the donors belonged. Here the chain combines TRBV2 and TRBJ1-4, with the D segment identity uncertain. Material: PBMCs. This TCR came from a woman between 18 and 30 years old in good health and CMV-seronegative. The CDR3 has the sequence CASRLSVRTNEKLFF. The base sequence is TGTGCCAGCCGACTTTCAGTCCGCACTAATGAAAAACTGTTTTTT.